This TCR beta chain came from a study of T cells in Graves' hyperthyroidism and ophthalmopathy (dated by TCRdb to about 2019). With respect to the entire study: Peripheral blood samples were taken at initial diagnosis, before any treatment was given. To identify TCR V-J signatures that set the groups apart, the researchers used a discovery cohort of 90 to 100 patients, made up of 40 to 45 with Graves' ophthalmopathy and some 55 with stable Graves' hyperthyroidism. Whether ophthalmopathy could be predicted prospectively was tested in an independent validation cohort made up of some 20 hyperthyroidism patients plus 17 patients who later progressed to ophthalmopathy. The approximately 100 discovery patients were divided at random into training and test sets in a 7:3 ratio. In several Graves' hyperthyroidism patients, the study also compared T-cell repertoires from thyroid tissue with T-cell repertoires from blood. Once sampling was done, hyperthyroidism patients were given methimazole at a starting dose of 30 mg daily, whereas ophthalmopathy patients were given high-dose intravenous methylprednisolone. According to the paper, TCR Vbeta CDR3 sequencing was carried out on some 130 peripheral blood samples, which came from under 50 ophthalmopathy, under 80 hyperthyroidism and about 17 progressor patients. The full study reports these points: Sample size was not statistically predetermined, and investigators were not blinded to group allocation. In validation, progression to ophthalmopathy was predicted by the model with 70% to 71% sensitivity and roughly 76% specificity, a median of about 6 months before onset. Ophthalmopathy was separated from stable hyperthyroidism by a 13 V-J signature model, with 85% to 90% sensitivity and 81% to 83% specificity obtained in cross-validation and 80%/75% obtained in testing. Most expanded thyroid clonotypes (frequency above 0.001) were also found in blood, which suggests that blood repertoires may mirror thyroid immune responses.

The CDR3 measures 17 amino acids from cysteine to phenylalanine. This entry keeps only the CDR3 DNA: 51 bases, framed from base 1. The germline V gene encodes CDR1 SEHNR and CDR2 FQNEAQ (reference sequence). The germline ends are 24 bases apart after V is trimmed by 4 bases and J by 5 bases. The TCR beta CDR3 regions were amplified from RNA transcripts. The TCR CDR3 was subjected to a first round of RT-PCR using the HTBI primer set and the Qiagen OneStep RT-PCR kit. A second multiplex PCR round built the libraries, followed by size selection and purification. The libraries were sequenced on an Illumina HiSeq2000 using paired-end 100 bp reads. The study's own analysis went as follows. Raw data were processed with SOAPnuke, discarding reads with adapters, uncalled bases, mean Phred below 15, or no exact constant-primer or identifier match. COPE v1.2.5 was used to merge the high-quality paired reads, and each unique nucleotide sequence was defined as a clonotype. MiTCR v1.1 was used to align the clonotypes against IMGT TRBV, TRBD and TRBJ reference segments. The analysis included only V-J combinations with a frequency above 0.0001, which together covered about 99% of the repertoires. The TCS score was defined as F50 (clonal expansion) divided by E x V (chaos), with BLOSUM62-based TCRdist calculated between CDR3 peptides within each V-J. Welch's t-statistics and random forest reduced 450 to 600 V-J features to 13, which were used in a naive Bayes classifier (R e1071). TCRdb trimmed public reads at Q25 via fastp, called clones via MiXCR and kept in-frame beta chains. Rows with a matching CDR3 protein are joined into one entry that keeps the most common DNA and genes. It is TCRdb's table, rather than the study itself, that gives the V and J calls and clone size. Here the sample has approximately 400,000 distinct CDR3 sequences; roughly 14% occur a single time. The ten largest clones capture around a fifth of the sample.

Ophthalmopathy patients had moderately to severely active disease, Clinical Activity Score of at least 3, NOSPECS grade of at least 4, and duration under 3 months. Exclusion was applied to patients with uncontrolled infections, other autoimmune diseases, pregnancy or lactation. Diagnoses were based on clinical symptoms, serum thyroxine and TRAb, thyroid ultrasound and orbital computed tomography. PBMCs were isolated from 7.5 to 10 ml of fresh peripheral blood by Ficoll-Paque density gradient centrifugation. Trizol reagent was used to extract total RNA, and RNA quality was then checked on an Agilent 2100 Bioanalyzer. Ten or more counts support this clonotype. What this receptor recognizes is not known. Base qualities are missing; no much larger clone stands one base away.

The V gene is TRBV7-9 and the J gene is TRBJ2-7, with the D call perhaps TRBD1 or TRBD2, each one matching 5 bases. The sample comprised blood. The clonotype comes from a woman aged 25 to 39 with Graves' ophthalmopathy. The DNA sequence is given as TGTGCCAGCAGCTCCCACCCCCGAGTCTGGGACCGGGACGAGCAGTACTTC. This yields the protein CASSSHPRVWDRDEQYF.